This TCR beta chain originates from a study of beta chain features in type 1 diabetes. What was sequenced were expressed TCRB transcripts, since all of the isolated RNA had been reverse transcribed. Some clones are missing from TCRdb's copy, which holds only in-frame ones; the method was immunoSEQ multiplex PCR. The repertoire consists of 200,000 to 250,000 clones, with approximately 15% occurring once and the leading ten covering approximately 0.018%. Germline V gene data show CDR1 as SGHAT and CDR2 as FQNNGV. This CDR3 is 13 amino acids long. V lost 5 bases to trimming and J lost 8 bases, with 12 bases between them. As to this clone: Its antigen is still unknown.

Each population that was sorted was more than 98% pure. Study outcomes and limitations: Within each of all four CD4+ subsets, Type 1 diabetes patients had TCRB CDR3s that were moderately but significantly shorter.

The receptor's source is a man aged 25 to 45 with type 1 diabetes. The sequenced sample was naive CD4+ T cells from blood. The chain recombines TRBV11-2 with TRBJ1-4; no clear D. The DNA for the CDR3 is TGTGCCAGCAGCCCTAGCGTGAGAGAAAAACTGTTTTTT. It encodes CASSPSVREKLFF.